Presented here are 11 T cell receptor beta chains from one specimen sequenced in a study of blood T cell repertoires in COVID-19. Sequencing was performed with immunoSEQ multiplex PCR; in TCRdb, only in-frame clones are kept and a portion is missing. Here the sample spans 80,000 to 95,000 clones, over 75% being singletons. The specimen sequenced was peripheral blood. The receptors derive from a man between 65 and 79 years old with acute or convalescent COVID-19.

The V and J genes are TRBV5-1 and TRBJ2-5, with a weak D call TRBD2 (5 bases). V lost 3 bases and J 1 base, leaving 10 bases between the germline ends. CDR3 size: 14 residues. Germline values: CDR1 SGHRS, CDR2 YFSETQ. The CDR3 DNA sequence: TGCGCCAGCAGCTCCCCCGAGGGCCAAGAGACCCAGTACTTC. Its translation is CASSSPEGQETQYF.

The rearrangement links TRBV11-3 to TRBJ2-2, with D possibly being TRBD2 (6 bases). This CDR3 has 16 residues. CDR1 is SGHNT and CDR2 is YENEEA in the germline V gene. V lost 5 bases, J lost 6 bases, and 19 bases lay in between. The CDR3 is CASSPVPGLTSGELFF. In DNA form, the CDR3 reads TGTGCCAGCAGCCCAGTACCGGGACTGACGTCCGGGGAGCTGTTTTTT.

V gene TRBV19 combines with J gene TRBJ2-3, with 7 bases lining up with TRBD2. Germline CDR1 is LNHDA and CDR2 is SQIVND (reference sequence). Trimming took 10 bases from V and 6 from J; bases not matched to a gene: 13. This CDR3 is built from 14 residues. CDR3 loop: CATSVGGSLDTQYF. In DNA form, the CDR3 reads TGTGCCACCTCGGTCGGCGGGAGTCTGGATACGCAGTATTTT.

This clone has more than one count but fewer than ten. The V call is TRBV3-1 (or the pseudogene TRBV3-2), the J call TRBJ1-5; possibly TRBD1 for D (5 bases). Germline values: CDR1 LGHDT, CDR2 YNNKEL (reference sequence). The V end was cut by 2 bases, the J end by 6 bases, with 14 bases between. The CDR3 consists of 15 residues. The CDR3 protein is CASSQRGYFGQPQHF. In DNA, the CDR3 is TGTGCCAGCAGCCAACGGGGGTATTTCGGTCAGCCCCAGCATTTT.

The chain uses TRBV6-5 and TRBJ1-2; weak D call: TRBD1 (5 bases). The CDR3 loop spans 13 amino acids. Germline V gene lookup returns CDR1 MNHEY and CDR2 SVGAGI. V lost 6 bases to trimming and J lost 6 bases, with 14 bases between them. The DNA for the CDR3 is TGTGCCAGCAGAACCCGGGGGGGGAATGGCTACACCTTC. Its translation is CASRTRGGNGYTF.

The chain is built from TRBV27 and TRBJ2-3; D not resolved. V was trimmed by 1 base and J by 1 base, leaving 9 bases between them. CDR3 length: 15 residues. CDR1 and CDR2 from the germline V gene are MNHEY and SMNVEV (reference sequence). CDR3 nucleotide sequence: TGTGCCAGCAGTTTATACAGAAAGGGCACAGATACGCAGTATTTT. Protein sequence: CASSLYRKGTDTQYF.

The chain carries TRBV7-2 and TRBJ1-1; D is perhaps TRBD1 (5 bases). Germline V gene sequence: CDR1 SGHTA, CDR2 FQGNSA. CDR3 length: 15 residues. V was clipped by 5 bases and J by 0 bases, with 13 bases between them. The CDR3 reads CASSPRQILNTEAFF. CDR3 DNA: TGTGCCAGCAGCCCCCGACAGATCTTGAACACTGAAGCTTTCTTT. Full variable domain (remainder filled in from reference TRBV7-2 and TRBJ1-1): GAGVSQSPSNKVTEKGKDVELRCDPISGHTALYWYRQSLGQGLEFLIYFQGNSAPDKSGLPSDRFSAERTGGSVSTLTIQRTQQEDSAVYLCASSPRQILNTEAFFGQGTRLTVV.

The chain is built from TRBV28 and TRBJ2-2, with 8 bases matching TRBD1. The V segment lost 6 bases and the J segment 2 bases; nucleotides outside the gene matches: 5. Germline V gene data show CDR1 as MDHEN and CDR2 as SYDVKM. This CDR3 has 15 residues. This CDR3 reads CASSQTGANTGELFF. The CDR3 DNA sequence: TGTGCCAGCAGCCAGACAGGGGCTAACACCGGGGAGCTGTTTTTT.

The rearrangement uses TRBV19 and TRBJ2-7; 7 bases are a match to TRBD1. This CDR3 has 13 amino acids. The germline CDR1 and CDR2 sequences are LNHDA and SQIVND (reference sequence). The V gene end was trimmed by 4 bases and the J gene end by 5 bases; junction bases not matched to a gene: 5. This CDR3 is CASSTLQGDEQYF. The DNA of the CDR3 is TGTGCCAGTAGTACACTCCAGGGGGACGAGCAGTACTTC.

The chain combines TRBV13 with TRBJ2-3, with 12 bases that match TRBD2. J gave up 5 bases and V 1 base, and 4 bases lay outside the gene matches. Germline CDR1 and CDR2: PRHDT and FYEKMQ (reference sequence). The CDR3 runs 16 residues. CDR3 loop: CASSLAPGLAGDTQYF. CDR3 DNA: TGTGCCAGCAGCTTAGCGCCGGGACTAGCGGGAGATACGCAGTATTTT.

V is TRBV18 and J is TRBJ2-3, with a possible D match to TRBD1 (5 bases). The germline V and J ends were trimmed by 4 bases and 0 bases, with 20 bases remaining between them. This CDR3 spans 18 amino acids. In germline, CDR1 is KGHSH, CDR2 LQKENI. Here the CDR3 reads CASSRDIQVPASTDTQYF. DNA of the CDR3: TGTGCCAGCTCACGGGATATACAGGTCCCAGCTAGCACAGATACGCAGTATTTT.